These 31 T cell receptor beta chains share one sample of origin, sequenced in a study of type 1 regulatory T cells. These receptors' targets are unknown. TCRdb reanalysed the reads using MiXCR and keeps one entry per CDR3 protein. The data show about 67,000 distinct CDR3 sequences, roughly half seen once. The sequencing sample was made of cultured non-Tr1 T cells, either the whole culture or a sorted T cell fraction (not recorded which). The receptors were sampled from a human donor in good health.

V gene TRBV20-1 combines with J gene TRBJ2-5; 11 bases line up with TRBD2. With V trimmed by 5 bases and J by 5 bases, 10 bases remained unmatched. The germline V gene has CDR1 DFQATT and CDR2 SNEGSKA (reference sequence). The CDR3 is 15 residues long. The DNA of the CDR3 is TGCAGTGCTGGGGCCGGGACTAGCGGCCGGGAGACCCAGTACTTC. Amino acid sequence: CSAGAGTSGRETQYF.

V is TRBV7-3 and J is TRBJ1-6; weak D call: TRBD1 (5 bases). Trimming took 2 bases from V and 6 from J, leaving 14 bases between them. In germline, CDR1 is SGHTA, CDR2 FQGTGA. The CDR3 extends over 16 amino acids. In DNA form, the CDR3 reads TGTGCCAGCAGCTTAGCGGGGCGCGATAGTAATTCACCCCTCCACTTT. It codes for CASSLAGRDSNSPLHF.

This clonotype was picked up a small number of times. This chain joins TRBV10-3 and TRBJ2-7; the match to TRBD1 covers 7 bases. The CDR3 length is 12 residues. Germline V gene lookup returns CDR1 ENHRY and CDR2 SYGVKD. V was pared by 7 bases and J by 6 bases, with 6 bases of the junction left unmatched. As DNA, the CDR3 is TGTGCCATCACCGCAACAGGGGTCGAGCAGTACTTC. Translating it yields CAITATGVEQYF.

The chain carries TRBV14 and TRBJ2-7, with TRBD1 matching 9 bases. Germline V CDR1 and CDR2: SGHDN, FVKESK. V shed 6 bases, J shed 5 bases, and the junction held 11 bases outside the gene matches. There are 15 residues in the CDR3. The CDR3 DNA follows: TGTGCCAGCAGTGATCCGGGACAGGGTCTCAACGAGCAGTACTTC. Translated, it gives CASSDPGQGLNEQYF.

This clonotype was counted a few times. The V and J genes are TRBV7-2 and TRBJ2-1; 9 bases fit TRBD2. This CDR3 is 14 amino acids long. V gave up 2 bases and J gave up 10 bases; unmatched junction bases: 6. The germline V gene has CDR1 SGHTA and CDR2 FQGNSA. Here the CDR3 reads CASSLLAGTPEQFF. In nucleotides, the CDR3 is TGTGCCAGCAGCTTACTAGCGGGAACCCCAGAGCAGTTCTTC.

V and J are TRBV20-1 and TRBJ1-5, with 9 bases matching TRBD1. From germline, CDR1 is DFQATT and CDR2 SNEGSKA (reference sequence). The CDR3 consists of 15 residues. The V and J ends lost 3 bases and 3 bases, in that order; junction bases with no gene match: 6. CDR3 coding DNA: TGCAGTGCTAGCATAGGGACAGGGTTCAATCAGCCCCAGCATTTT. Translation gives CSASIGTGFNQPQHF.

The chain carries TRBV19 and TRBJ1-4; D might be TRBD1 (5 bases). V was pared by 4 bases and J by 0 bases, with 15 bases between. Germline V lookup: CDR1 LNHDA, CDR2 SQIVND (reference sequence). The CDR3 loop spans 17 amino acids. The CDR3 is CASSKRGRAATNEKLFF. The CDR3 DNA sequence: TGTGCCAGTAGTAAACGGGGACGTGCGGCAACTAATGAAAAACTGTTTTTT. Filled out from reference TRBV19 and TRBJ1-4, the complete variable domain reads DGGITQSPKYLFRKEGQNVTLSCEQNLNHDAMYWYRQDPGQGLRLIYYSQIVNDFQKGDIAEGYSVSREKKESFPLTVTSAQKNPTAFYLCASSKRGRAATNEKLFFGSGTQLSVL.

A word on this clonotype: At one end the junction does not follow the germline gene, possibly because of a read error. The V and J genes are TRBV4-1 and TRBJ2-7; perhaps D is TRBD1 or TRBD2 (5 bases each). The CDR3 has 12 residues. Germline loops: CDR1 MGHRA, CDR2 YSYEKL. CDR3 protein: CASSQGQREWNF. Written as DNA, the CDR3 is TGCGCCAGCAGCCAAGGACAGAGGGAGTGGAACTTC.

The CDR3 DNA is TGCAGTGCTAGAGATCCAATGAGCTCCTACAATGAGCAGTTCTTC. Its protein product is CSARDPMSSYNEQFF. V and J are TRBV20-1 and TRBJ2-1; D is ambiguous. Germline CDR1 reads DFQATT; CDR2 reads SNEGSKA (reference sequence). V was trimmed by 0 bases and J by 0 bases, leaving 9 bases between them. There are 15 residues in the CDR3.

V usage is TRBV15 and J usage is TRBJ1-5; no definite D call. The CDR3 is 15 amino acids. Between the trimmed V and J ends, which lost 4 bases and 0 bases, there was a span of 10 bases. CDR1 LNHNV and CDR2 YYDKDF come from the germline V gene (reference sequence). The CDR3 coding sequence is TGTGCCACCAGCAAAGGGATTGGTAGCAATCAGCCCCAGCATTTT. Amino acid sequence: CATSKGIGSNQPQHF.

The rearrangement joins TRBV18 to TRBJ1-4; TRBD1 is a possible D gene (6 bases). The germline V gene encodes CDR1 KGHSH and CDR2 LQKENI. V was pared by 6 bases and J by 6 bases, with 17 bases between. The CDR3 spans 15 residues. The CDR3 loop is CASSAWMGAYEKLFF. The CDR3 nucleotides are TGTGCCAGCTCCGCATGGATGGGGGCGTATGAAAAACTGTTTTTT.

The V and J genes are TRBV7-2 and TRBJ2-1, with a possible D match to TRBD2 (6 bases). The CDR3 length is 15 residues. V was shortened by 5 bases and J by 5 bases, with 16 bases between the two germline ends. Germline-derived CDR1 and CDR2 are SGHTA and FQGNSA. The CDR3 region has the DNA TGTGCCAGCAGCCGATCCGGGACTTTTAACAATGAGCAGTTCTTC. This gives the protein CASSRSGTFNNEQFF.

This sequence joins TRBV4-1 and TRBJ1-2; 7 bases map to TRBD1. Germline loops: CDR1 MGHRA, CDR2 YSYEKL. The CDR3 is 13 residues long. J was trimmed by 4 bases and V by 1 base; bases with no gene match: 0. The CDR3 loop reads CASSQAGGYGYTF. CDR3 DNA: TGCGCCAGCAGCCAAGCAGGGGGCTATGGCTACACCTTC.

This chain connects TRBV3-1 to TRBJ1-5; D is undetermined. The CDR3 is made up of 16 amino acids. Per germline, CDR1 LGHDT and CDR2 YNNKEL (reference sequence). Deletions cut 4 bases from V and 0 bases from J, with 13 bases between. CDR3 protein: CASSRGLLLSNQPQHF. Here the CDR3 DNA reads TGTGCCAGCAGCCGAGGACTCCTCCTTAGCAATCAGCCCCAGCATTTT.

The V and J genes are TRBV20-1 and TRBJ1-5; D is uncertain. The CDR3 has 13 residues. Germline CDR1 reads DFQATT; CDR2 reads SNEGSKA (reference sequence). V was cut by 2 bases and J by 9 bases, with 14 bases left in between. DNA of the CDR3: TGCAGTGCTAGAATTACACGAATAGGGCCCCAGCATTTT. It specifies CSARITRIGPQHF.

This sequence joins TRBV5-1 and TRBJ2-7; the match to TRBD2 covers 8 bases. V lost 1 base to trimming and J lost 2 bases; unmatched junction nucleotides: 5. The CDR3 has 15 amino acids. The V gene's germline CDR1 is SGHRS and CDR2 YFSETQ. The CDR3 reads CASSLNSGVPYEQYF. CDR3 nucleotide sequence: TGCGCCAGCAGCTTGAATAGCGGGGTTCCCTACGAGCAGTACTTC.

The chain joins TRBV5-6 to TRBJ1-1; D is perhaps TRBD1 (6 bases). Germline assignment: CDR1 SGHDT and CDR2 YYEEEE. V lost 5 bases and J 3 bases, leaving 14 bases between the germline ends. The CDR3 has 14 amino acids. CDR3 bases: TGTGCCAGCAGTTTCGCGGGGGCGCACACTGAAGCTTTCTTT. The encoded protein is CASSFAGAHTEAFF.

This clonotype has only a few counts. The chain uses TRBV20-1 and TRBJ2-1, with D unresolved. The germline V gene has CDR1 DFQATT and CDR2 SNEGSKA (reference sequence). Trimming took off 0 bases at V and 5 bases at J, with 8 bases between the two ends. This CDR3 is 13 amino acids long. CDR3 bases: TGCAGTGCTAGAGATTTAGGGAACAATGAGCAGTTCTTC. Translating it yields CSARDLGNNEQFF.

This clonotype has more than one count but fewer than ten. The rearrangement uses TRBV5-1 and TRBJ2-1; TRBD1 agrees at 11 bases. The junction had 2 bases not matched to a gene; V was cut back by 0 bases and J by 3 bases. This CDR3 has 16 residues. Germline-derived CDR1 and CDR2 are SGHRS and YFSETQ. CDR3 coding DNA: TGCGCCAGCAGCTTGGGTGGGACAGGGGGCTACAATGAGCAGTTCTTC. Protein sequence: CASSLGGTGGYNEQFF.

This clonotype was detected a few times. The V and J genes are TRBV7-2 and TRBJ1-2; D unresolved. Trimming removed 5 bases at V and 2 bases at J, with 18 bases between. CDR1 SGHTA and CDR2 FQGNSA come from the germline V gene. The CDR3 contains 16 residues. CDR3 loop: CASSVYSGRSNYGYTF. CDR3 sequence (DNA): TGTGCCAGCAGCGTCTATAGTGGGAGGTCCAACTATGGCTACACCTTC.

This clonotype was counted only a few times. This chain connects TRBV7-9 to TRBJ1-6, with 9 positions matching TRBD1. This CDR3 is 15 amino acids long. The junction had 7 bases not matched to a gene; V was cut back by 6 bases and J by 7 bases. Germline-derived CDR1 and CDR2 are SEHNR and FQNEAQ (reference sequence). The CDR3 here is CASSQPGTGNSPLHF. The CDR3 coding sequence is TGTGCCAGCAGTCAACCCGGGACAGGGAATTCACCCCTCCACTTT.

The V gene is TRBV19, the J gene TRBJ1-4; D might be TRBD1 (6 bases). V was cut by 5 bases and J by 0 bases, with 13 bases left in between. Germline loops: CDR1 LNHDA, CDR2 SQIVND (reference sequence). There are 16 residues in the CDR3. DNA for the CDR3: TGTGCCAGTAGTGCGGACGCAGGGGCAACTAATGAAAAACTGTTTTTT. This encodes CASSADAGATNEKLFF.

DNA of the CDR3: TGTGCCAGCACCCCCGGAGGCTGGGGCGAGCAGTACTTC. It yields the protein CASTPGGWGEQYF. V gene TRBV7-9 combines with J gene TRBJ2-7; tentative D call: TRBD2 (5 bases). There are 13 residues in the CDR3. V gave up 7 bases and J gave up 6 bases, with 16 bases separating them. Germline V gives CDR1 SEHNR, CDR2 FQNEAQ (reference sequence).

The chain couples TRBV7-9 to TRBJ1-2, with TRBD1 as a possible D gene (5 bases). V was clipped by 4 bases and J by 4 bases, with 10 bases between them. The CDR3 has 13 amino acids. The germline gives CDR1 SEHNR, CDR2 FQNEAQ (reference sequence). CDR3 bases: TGTGCCAGCAGCTCCGGGGACGGCTATGGCTACACCTTC. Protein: CASSSGDGYGYTF. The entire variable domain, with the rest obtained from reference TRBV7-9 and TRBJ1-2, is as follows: DTGVSQNPRHKITKRGQNVTFRCDPISEHNRLYWYRQTLGQGPEFLTYFQNEAQLEKSRLLSDRFSAERPKGSFSTLEIQRTEQGDSAMYLCASSSGDGYGYTFGSGTRLTVV.

CDR3 sequence (DNA): TGCAGCGTTGCGTCAGGGGCCACCGGGGAGCTGTTTTTT. Translating it yields CSVASGATGELFF. This rearrangement joins TRBV29-1 to TRBJ2-2, with D possibly matching TRBD1 (6 bases). The V and J ends lost 4 bases and 4 bases respectively, with 10 bases between them. This CDR3 comprises 13 residues. Per germline, CDR1 SQVTM and CDR2 ANQGSEA.

As DNA, the CDR3 is TGTGCCAGCAGTTTAAATGGGGTTAGCTCCTACGAGCAGTACTTC. Its translation: CASSLNGVSSYEQYF. The chain links TRBV12-3 or TRBV12-4 to TRBJ2-7, with D unresolved. The CDR3 totals 15 residues. The V end was cut by 2 bases, the J end by 0 bases, with 11 bases between.

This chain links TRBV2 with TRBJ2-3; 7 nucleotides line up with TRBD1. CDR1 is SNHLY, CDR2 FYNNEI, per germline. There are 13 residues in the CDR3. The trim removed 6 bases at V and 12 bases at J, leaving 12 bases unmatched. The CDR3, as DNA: TGTGCCAGCAGCCTCGTGGGGACAGAGGGTCAGTATTTT. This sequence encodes CASSLVGTEGQYF.

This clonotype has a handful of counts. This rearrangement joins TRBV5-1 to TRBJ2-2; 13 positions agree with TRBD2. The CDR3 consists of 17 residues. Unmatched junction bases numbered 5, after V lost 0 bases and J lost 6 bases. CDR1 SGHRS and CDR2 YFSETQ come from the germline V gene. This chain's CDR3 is CASSLGLAGGPAGELFF. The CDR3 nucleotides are TGCGCCAGCAGCTTGGGACTAGCGGGGGGACCCGCCGGGGAGCTGTTTTTT.

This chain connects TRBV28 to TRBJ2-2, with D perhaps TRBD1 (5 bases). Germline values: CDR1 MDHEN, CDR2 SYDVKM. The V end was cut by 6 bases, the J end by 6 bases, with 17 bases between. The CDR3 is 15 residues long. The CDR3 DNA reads TGTGCCAGCAGCCAGGGTACAGTCGGGTCCGGGGAGCTGTTTTTT. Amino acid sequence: CASSQGTVGSGELFF.

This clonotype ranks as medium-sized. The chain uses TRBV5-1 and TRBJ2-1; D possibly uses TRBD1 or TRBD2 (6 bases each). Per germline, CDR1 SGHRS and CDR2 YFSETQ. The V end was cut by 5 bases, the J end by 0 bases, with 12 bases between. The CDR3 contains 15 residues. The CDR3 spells CASRQGGSSYNEQFF. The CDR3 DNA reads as TGCGCCAGCAGACAGGGAGGAAGCTCCTACAATGAGCAGTTCTTC.

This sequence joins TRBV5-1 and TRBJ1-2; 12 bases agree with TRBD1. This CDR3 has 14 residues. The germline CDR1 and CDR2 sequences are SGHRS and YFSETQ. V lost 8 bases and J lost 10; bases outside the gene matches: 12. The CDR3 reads CASRSTGTGGDYTF. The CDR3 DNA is TGCGCCAGTCGGTCAACCGGGACAGGGGGCGACTACACCTTC.